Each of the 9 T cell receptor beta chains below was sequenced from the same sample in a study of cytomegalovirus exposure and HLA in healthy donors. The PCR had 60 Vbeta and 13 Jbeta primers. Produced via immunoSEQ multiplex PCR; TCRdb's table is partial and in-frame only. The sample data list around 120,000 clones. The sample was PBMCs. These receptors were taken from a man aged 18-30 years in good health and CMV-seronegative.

The CDR3 protein is CASSLDGGAGYTF. The CDR3 nucleotides read TGCGCCAGCAGCTTGGACGGGGGGGCTGGCTACACCTTC. The chain uses TRBV5-1 and TRBJ1-2; D is possibly TRBD1 (6 bases). Per germline, CDR1 SGHRS and CDR2 YFSETQ. The V end lost 0 bases, the J end lost 7 bases, and 10 bases lay between the germline ends. The CDR3 length is 13 residues.

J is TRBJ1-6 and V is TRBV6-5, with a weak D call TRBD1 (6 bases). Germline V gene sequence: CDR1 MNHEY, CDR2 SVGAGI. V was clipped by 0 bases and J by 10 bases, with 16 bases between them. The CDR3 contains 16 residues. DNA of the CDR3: TGTGCCAGCAGTTACTCGAGGGGAGGGGGAGAGTCACCCCTCCACTTT. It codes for CASSYSRGGGESPLHF.

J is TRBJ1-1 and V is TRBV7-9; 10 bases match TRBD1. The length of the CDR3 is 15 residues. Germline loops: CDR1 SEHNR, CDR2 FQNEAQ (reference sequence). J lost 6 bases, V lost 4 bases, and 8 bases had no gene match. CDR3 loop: CASSSPGQGRAEAFF. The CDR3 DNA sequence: TGTGCCAGCAGCTCCCCGGGACAGGGGAGGGCTGAAGCTTTCTTT.

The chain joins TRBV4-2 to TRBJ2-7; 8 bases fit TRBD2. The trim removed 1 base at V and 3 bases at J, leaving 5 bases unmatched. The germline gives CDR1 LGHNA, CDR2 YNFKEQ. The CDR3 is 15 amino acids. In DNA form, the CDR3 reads TGTGCCAGCAGCCAAGCCGAACGGGGGGGCTACGAGCAGTACTTC. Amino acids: CASSQAERGGYEQYF.

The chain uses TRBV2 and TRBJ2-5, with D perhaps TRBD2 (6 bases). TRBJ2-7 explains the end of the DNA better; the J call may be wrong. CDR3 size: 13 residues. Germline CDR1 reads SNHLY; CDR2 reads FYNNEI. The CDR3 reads CASSGGLVYEQYF. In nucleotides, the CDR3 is TGTGCCAGCAGTGGGGGACTTGTCTACGAGCAGTACTTC.

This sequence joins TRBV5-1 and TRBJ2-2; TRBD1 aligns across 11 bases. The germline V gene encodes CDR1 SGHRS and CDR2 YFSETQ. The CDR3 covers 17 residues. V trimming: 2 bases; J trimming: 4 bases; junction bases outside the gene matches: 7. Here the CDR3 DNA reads TGCGCCAGCAGCTTCTCCCGGGACAGGGGGTCCACCGGGGAGCTGTTTTTT. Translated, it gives CASSFSRDRGSTGELFF.

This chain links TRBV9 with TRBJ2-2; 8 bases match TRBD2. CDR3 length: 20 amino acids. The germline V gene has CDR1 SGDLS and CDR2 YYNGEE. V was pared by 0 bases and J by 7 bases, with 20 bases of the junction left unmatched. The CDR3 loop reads CASSVERENKRESSGGELFF. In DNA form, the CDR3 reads TGTGCCAGCAGCGTAGAAAGGGAAAATAAGCGGGAGTCCTCTGGCGGGGAGCTGTTTTTT.

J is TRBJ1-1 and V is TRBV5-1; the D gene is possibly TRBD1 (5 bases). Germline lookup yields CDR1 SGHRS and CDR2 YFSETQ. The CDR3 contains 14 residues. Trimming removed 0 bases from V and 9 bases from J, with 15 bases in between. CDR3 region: CASSLVQGTGQAFF. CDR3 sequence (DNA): TGCGCCAGCAGCTTGGTCCAGGGAACAGGACAAGCTTTCTTT.

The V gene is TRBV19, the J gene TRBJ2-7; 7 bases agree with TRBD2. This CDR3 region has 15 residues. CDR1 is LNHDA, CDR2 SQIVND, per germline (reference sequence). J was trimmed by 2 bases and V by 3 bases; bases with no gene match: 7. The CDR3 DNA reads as TGTGCCAGTAGTATGGGGCTAGCGGAACCCTACGAGCAGTACTTC. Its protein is CASSMGLAEPYEQYF.